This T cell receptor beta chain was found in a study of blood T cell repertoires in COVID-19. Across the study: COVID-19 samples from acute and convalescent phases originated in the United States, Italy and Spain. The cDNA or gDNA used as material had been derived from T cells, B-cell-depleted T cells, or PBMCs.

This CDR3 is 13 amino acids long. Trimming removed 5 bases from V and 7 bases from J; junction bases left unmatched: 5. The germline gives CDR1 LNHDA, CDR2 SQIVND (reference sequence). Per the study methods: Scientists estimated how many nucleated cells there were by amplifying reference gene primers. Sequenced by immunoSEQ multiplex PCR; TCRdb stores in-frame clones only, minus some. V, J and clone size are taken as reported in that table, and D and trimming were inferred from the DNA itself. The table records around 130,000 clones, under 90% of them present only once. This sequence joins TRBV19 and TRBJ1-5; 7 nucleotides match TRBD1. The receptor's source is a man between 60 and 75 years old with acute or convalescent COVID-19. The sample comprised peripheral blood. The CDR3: CASSDRVGQPQHF. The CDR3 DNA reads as TGTGCCAGTAGTGACAGGGTAGGACAGCCCCAGCATTTT.